These 10 T cell receptor beta chains share one sample of origin, sequenced in a study of spatial heterogeneity in lung cancer. The time point was: sample taken at primary tumor resection. Extraction of whole RNA from tumor, nontumor lung or frozen PBMC preceded unsorted sequencing. MiXCR, run by TCRdb on the 5' RACE reads, gives a single entry per CDR3 protein. The sample includes roughly 10,000 distinct CDR3 sequences, about 6.3% of them seen just once. Sequencing was performed on PBMCs, taken at surgery. The receptors here all came from a male donor with early-stage non-small cell lung cancer.

This clonotype was counted at least ten times. Since it is a stray read in a library aimed at alpha chains, this beta chain has a size that is not meaningful. This chain connects TRBV12-5 to TRBJ2-5; D remains ambiguous. The germline V gene encodes CDR1 LGHNT and CDR2 FRNRAP. The V gene lost 4 bases and the J gene lost 4 bases, with 7 bases spanning the gap. CDR3 size: 12 residues. The CDR3 loop is CASGSEGETQYF. As DNA, the CDR3 is TGTGCTAGTGGTTCCGAAGGAGAGACCCAGTACTTC. Together with reference TRBV12-5 and TRBJ2-5, the CDR3 gives the full variable domain: DARVTQTPRHKVTEMGQEVTMRCQPILGHNTVFWYRQTMMQGLELLAYFRNRAPLDDSGMPKDRFSAEMPDATLATLKIQPSEPRDSAVYFCASGSEGETQYFGPGTRLLVL.

In its sample, this clonotype was seen many times. This beta chain is off target for a library built for alpha chains, so its abundance means little. The chain joins TRBV7-2 to TRBJ2-2, with a weak D call TRBD1 (6 bases). CDR1 is SGHTA, CDR2 FQGNSA, per germline. V shed 4 bases and J shed 0 bases, with 12 bases lying between them. The CDR3 runs to 16 residues. CDR3 DNA sequence: TGTGCCAGCAGCTCCCTTGGACAGACGAACACCGGGGAGCTGTTTTTT. Its translation: CASSSLGQTNTGELFF.

This clonotype was seen many times. In a library made to pick up alpha chains, this beta chain is a stray read with a size that means little. This sequence joins TRBV29-1 and TRBJ2-7; a possible D gene is TRBD2 (6 bases). There are 17 residues in the CDR3. The V end was cut by 4 bases, the J end by 0 bases, with 22 bases between. The germline V gene encodes CDR1 SQVTM and CDR2 ANQGSEA. The CDR3 is CSVGLHAGPLSSYEQYF. The CDR3 DNA reads TGCAGCGTTGGACTACACGCGGGACCCTTGAGCTCCTACGAGCAGTACTTC.

In this sample, this clonotype is medium-sized. This beta chain is a stray sequence in a library constructed for alpha chains; its clone size is not meaningful. CDR3 amino acids: CASSLDTGELFF. The CDR3 DNA reads as TGTGCCAGCAGCCTCGACACCGGGGAGCTGTTTTTT. The chain carries TRBV3-1 and TRBJ2-2, with D uncertain. V lost 4 bases and J lost 3, with 3 bases in between. The CDR3 has 12 residues. The germline V gene has CDR1 LGHDT and CDR2 YNNKEL (reference sequence).

Many counts were recorded for this clonotype. This beta chain is a stray sequence in a library constructed for alpha chains; its clone size is not meaningful. CDR3 in DNA: TGTGCCTGCCGGGCCGAAAAGGATCAGCCCCAGCATTTT. Residues: CACRAEKDQPQHF. The chain is built from TRBV2 and TRBJ1-5; D call uncertain. The CDR3 runs to 13 residues. Germline CDR1 SNHLY, CDR2 FYNNEI. With 11 bases removed from V and 5 bases from J, the gap between germline ends came to 16 bases.

This clonotype was found many times. This beta chain is a stray sequence in a library constructed for alpha chains; its clone size is not meaningful. The chain carries TRBV27 and TRBJ2-5; 11 bases line up with TRBD2. The junction had 14 bases not matched to a gene; V was cut back by 3 bases and J by 11 bases. CDR1 and CDR2 from the germline V gene are MNHEY and SMNVEV (reference sequence). The CDR3 covers 16 residues. In DNA, the CDR3 is TGTGCCAGCAGTTTCGCCACCGGACTAGCGGGCCGCGAACAGTACTTC. It translates to CASSFATGLAGREQYF.

The sample holds a few counts of this clonotype. A library made for alpha chains picked up this beta chain off target, so its size means little. The J gene is TRBJ2-1, the V gene TRBV7-9, with 13 nucleotides matching TRBD2. The ends lost 4 bases at V and 6 bases at J; junction bases unmatched: 6. There are 16 residues in the CDR3. Germline-derived CDR1 and CDR2 are SEHNR and FQNEAQ (reference sequence). The CDR3 nucleotides are TGTGCCAGCAGCTCCATACTAGCGGGAGGGCTCAATGAGCAGTTCTTC. Amino acids: CASSSILAGGLNEQFF. Full variable domain (outside the CDR3, taken from reference TRBV7-9 and TRBJ2-1): DTGVSQNPRHKITKRGQNVTFRCDPISEHNRLYWYRQTLGQGPEFLTYFQNEAQLEKSRLLSDRFSAERPKGSFSTLEIQRTEQGDSAMYLCASSSILAGGLNEQFFGPGTRLTVL.

This clonotype was observed many times. As an off-target read in a library built for alpha chains, this beta chain has a frequency of little significance. CDR3: CASSPQGAAEQYF. The DNA of the CDR3 is TGTGCCAGCTCACCCCAGGGGGCGGCCGAGCAGTACTTC. This chain joins TRBV18 and TRBJ2-7; 8 bases line up with TRBD1. Looked up from germline, CDR1 is KGHSH and CDR2 is LQKENI. With 3 bases clipped from V and 6 bases from J, the junction kept 4 bases outside the gene matches. CDR3 size: 13 residues.

This clonotype rates as medium-sized. The library was built for alpha chains, so this beta chain is an off-target read and its size means little. The chain has TRBV6-6 and TRBJ1-1, with unresolved D. The germline gives CDR1 MNHNY, CDR2 SVGAGI (reference sequence). V lost 2 bases and J lost 0, with 4 bases in between. The CDR3 extends over 13 amino acids. DNA for the CDR3: TGTGCCAGCAGTTACGCAGTGAACACTGAAGCTTTCTTT. Residues: CASSYAVNTEAFF.

This clonotype was picked up a small number of times. Within a library made for alpha chains, this beta chain is off target, and its count is uninformative. The CDR3 nucleotides read TGTGCCAGCAGCTTAACTTCCGGGACAGGGTACGGCTACACCTTC. Protein: CASSLTSGTGYGYTF. The chain joins TRBV7-2 to TRBJ1-2; 9 positions agree with TRBD1. Germline trimming cut 2 bases from V and 8 bases from J; bases unmatched to any gene: 9. This CDR3 spans 15 amino acids. Germline V gives CDR1 SGHTA, CDR2 FQGNSA.